This T cell receptor beta chain was identified in a study of patients and donors after allogeneic stem cell transplantation. TCRdb re-derived calls from the RT-PCR reads in MiXCR, one entry per CDR3 protein. Here the sample spans about 960,000 distinct CDR3 sequences, more than 15% being singletons. The CDR3 runs 13 residues. The germline CDR1 and CDR2 sequences are SGDLS and YYNGEE. The V and J ends lost 3 bases and 3 bases respectively, with 6 bases between them. This clonotype came up a few times. Material for sequencing was blood, either unsorted or a sorted T cell fraction (not recorded which). The sequence derives from a human donor who was either an allogeneic HSCT recipient or a stem cell or donor lymphocyte infusion donor (not recorded which). It is not recorded whose cells these are; they may come from a transplant donor. This chain uses TRBV9 with TRBJ2-2; D is unresolved. CDR3 coding DNA: TGTGCCAGCAGCGCTCCCGACACCGGGGAGCTGTTTTTT. The encoded protein is CASSAPDTGELFF.